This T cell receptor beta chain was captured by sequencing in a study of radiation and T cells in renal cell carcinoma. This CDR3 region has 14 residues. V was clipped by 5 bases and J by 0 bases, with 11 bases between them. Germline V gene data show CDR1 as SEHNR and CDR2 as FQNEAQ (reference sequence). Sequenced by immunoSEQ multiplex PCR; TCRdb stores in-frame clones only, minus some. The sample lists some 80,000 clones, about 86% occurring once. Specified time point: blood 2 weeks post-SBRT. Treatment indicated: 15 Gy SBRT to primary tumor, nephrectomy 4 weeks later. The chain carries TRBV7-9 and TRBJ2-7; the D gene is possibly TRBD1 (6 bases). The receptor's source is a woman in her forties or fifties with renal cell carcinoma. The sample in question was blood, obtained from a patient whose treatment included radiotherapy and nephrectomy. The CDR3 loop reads CASSVRDTSYEQYF. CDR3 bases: TGTGCCAGCAGCGTCCGGGACACCTCCTACGAGCAGTACTTC.